Below are 17 T cell receptor beta chains sequenced from a single sample in a study of memory CD4+ T cells and cytomegalovirus serostatus. TCRdb's copy holds only in-frame clones and misses some; the assay was immunoSEQ multiplex PCR. This sample has some 50,000 clones, with just over 75% found just once. The sort gate was single viable CD3+CD4+CD8-CD45RO+ cells for memory CD4+ T cells. Sequenced sample: memory CD4+ T cells from blood. Receptors were obtained from an adult in good health and CMV-seronegative.

This chain uses TRBV27 with TRBJ1-2; 9 nucleotides match TRBD1. The J segment lost 8 bases and the V segment lost 5 bases, leaving 6 bases of the junction unmatched. CDR3 length: 13 residues. Germline lookup yields CDR1 MNHEY and CDR2 SMNVEV (reference sequence). The DNA for the CDR3 is TGTGCCAGCAGTAACAGGGGGCTAAGAGGCTACACCTTC. This codes for CASSNRGLRGYTF.

The V and J genes are TRBV25-1 and TRBJ1-2; no reliable D call. Per germline, CDR1 MGHDK and CDR2 SYGVNS. Trimming took off 5 bases at V and 2 bases at J, with 18 bases between the two ends. The CDR3 is 16 residues long. DNA of the CDR3: TGTGCCAGCAGTCCCCGCGGAGGCAGGATAAACTATGGCTACACCTTC. As protein: CASSPRGGRINYGYTF.

The chain combines TRBV25-1 with TRBJ2-7; D is tentatively TRBD1 or TRBD2 (6 bases each). Germline loops: CDR1 MGHDK, CDR2 SYGVNS. Trimming took 3 bases from V and 7 from J, leaving 19 bases between them. CDR3 length equals 15 residues. In nucleotides, the CDR3 is TGTGCCAGCAGTGATTCCCGGGGGCTCACTTTAGAGCAGTACTTC. This gives the protein CASSDSRGLTLEQYF.

In its sample, this clone was seen once. Here the CDR3 DNA reads TGTGCCAGCAGTAGCGGGGTGAGCTCCTACGAGCAGTACTTC. Translating gives CASSSGVSSYEQYF. The rearrangement links TRBV27 to TRBJ2-7, with 7 nucleotides matching TRBD2. Per germline, CDR1 MNHEY and CDR2 SMNVEV (reference sequence). V shed 5 bases and J 0 bases; nucleotides not matched to a gene: 4. The CDR3 has 14 residues.

The CDR3 nucleotides read TGTGCCAGCAGCTTGGCTGATGACTATGGCTACACCTTC. This encodes CASSLADDYGYTF. The V gene is TRBV5-5, the J gene TRBJ1-2; D not certain. CDR3 size: 13 residues. CDR1 is SGHKS and CDR2 is YYEKEE in the germline V gene (reference sequence). Deletions cut 0 bases from V and 3 bases from J, with 6 bases between.

The rearrangement uses TRBV28 and TRBJ1-6; the match to TRBD1 covers 8 bases. V lost 3 bases, J lost 6 bases, and 4 bases stayed unmatched. CDR3 length: 15 residues. CDR1 and CDR2 from the germline V gene are MDHEN and SYDVKM. The CDR3 DNA reads TGTGCCAGCAGTTTGGGGCAGGGGGCTAATTCACCCCTCCACTTT. Its protein is CASSLGQGANSPLHF.

This chain joins TRBV5-6 and TRBJ2-5; either TRBD1 or TRBD2 may fit D (6 bases each). Germline V gene lookup returns CDR1 SGHDT and CDR2 YYEEEE. CDR3 length: 14 residues. Between the trimmed V and J ends, which lost 0 bases and 6 bases, there was a span of 12 bases. CDR3 coding DNA: TGTGCCAGCAGCTTGGATCGGGGGCAAAAGACCCAGTACTTC. Protein sequence: CASSLDRGQKTQYF.

This clone was detected only a few times. This chain joins TRBV19 and TRBJ1-6; D is undetermined. The germline gives CDR1 LNHDA, CDR2 SQIVND (reference sequence). The CDR3 length is 14 residues. Trimming removed 6 bases at V and 6 bases at J, with 12 bases between. The CDR3 DNA sequence: TGTGCCAGTAGCTTCGGGAATTCTAATTCACCCCTCCACTTT. It encodes CASSFGNSNSPLHF. Full variable domain (outside the CDR3, taken from reference TRBV19 and TRBJ1-6): DGGITQSPKYLFRKEGQNVTLSCEQNLNHDAMYWYRQDPGQGLRLIYYSQIVNDFQKGDIAEGYSVSREKKESFPLTVTSAQKNPTAFYLCASSFGNSNSPLHFGNGTRLTVT.

This clone has just one count. V gene TRBV4-1 combines with J gene TRBJ2-1; the match to TRBD1 covers 9 bases. This CDR3 has 14 amino acids. Trimming removed 4 bases from V and 5 bases from J; junction bases left unmatched: 3. Germline CDR1 MGHRA, CDR2 YSYEKL. Here the CDR3 DNA reads TGCGCCAGCAGCCCCGGGACAGGGAACAATGAGCAGTTCTTC. Its translation: CASSPGTGNNEQFF.

The rearrangement joins TRBV29-1 to TRBJ2-7; 9 bases are shared with TRBD1. V was pared by 4 bases and J by 4 bases, with 5 bases of the junction left unmatched. CDR3 length: 13 amino acids. Germline CDR1 reads SQVTM; CDR2 reads ANQGSEA. The CDR3 is CSVVGQGKYEQYF. CDR3 sequence (DNA): TGCAGCGTTGTTGGACAGGGGAAGTACGAGCAGTACTTC.

This clone was counted only a few times. This chain connects TRBV28 to TRBJ1-1, with D perhaps matching TRBD1 (5 bases). The V gene's germline CDR1 is MDHEN and CDR2 SYDVKM. There are 11 residues in the CDR3. Trimming removed 3 bases at V and 11 bases at J, with 10 bases between. The CDR3, as DNA: TGTGCCAGCAGTTTCGCAGGGAAGGCTTTCTTT. The encoded protein is CASSFAGKAFF. The whole variable domain, remainder taken from reference TRBV28 and TRBJ1-1, is DVKVTQSSRYLVKRTGEKVFLECVQDMDHENMFWYRQDPGLGLRLIYFSYDVKMKEKGDIPEGYSVSREKKERFSLILESASTNQTSMYLCASSFAGKAFFGQGTRLTVV.

The chain has TRBV2 and TRBJ2-2; 12 nucleotides agree with TRBD2. Germline CDR1 is SNHLY and CDR2 is FYNNEI. The CDR3 consists of 16 residues. V was pared by 2 bases and J by 4 bases, with 2 bases of the junction left unmatched. The CDR3 sequence: CASSELAGGTTGELFF. CDR3 sequence (DNA): TGTGCCAGCAGTGAACTAGCGGGAGGGACCACCGGGGAGCTGTTTTTT.

The rearrangement uses TRBV27 and TRBJ2-3; 7 positions match TRBD2. The CDR3 is made up of 14 amino acids. The germline CDR1 and CDR2 sequences are MNHEY and SMNVEV (reference sequence). Germline trimming cut 4 bases from V and 0 bases from J; bases unmatched to any gene: 1. The CDR3: CASSSSGSTDTQYF. The CDR3 coding sequence is TGTGCCAGCAGTTCTAGCGGTAGCACAGATACGCAGTATTTT.

This sequence joins TRBV28 and TRBJ1-1; possibly TRBD1 for D (5 bases). The ends were cut back, 5 bases at V and 5 bases at J, with 18 bases in the middle. CDR1 and CDR2 (germline): MDHEN, SYDVKM. CDR3 length: 15 amino acids. CDR3 in amino acids: CASSPVGSWGTEAFF. The CDR3, as DNA: TGTGCCAGCAGTCCCGTCGGGTCCTGGGGGACTGAAGCTTTCTTT. The full variable domain, in which reference TRBV28 and TRBJ1-1 provide the parts outside the CDR3, is DVKVTQSSRYLVKRTGEKVFLECVQDMDHENMFWYRQDPGLGLRLIYFSYDVKMKEKGDIPEGYSVSREKKERFSLILESASTNQTSMYLCASSPVGSWGTEAFFGQGTRLTVV.

This chain links TRBV6-1 with TRBJ1-5; possible D gene TRBD1, 5 bases. Germline assignment: CDR1 MNHNS and CDR2 SASEGT. The V end lost 0 bases, the J end lost 4 bases, and 10 bases lay between the germline ends. There are 15 residues in the CDR3. As DNA, the CDR3 is TGTGCCAGCAGTGAAGCCAGGGACCTAAATCAGCCCCAGCATTTT. Protein sequence: CASSEARDLNQPQHF.

V and J are TRBV28 and TRBJ2-1; D is uncertain. CDR3 length equals 16 residues. Trimming took off 4 bases at V and 8 bases at J, with 21 bases between the two ends. Germline V CDR1 and CDR2: MDHEN, SYDVKM. CDR3 sequence (DNA): TGTGCCAGCAGTTCCCTCGGGTACCGGTCATCGTATGAGCAGTTCTTC. It is translated as CASSSLGYRSSYEQFF.

The rearrangement uses TRBV27 and TRBJ2-7; TRBD2 matches 14 bases. This CDR3 contains 16 residues. Looked up from germline, CDR1 is MNHEY and CDR2 is SMNVEV (reference sequence). Trimming at V came to 5 bases and at J to 6 bases, leaving 9 bases not matched to a gene. This CDR3 reads CASSPQGLAGVSEQYF. CDR3 sequence (DNA): TGTGCCAGCAGTCCCCAGGGACTAGCGGGAGTCAGCGAGCAGTACTTC.